Below, 23 T cell receptor beta chains from the same sample are listed, as sequenced in a study of cytomegalovirus exposure and HLA in healthy donors (dated 2017 in TCRdb). The library was built by means of the immunoSEQ multiplex PCR assay. For the multiplex PCR, a mixture combining 60 forward primers for TCR Vbeta segments and 13 reverse primers for TCR Jbeta segments was used. TCRdb provides this immuneACCESS table in a form limited to in-frame rearrangements. Some clones are lacking; in checked studies, under half of them reflect an unresolved V gene, and why the rest are absent is not known. The sample includes 90,000 or so clones, with 82% observed a single time. The biggest ten clones account for roughly 3.4% of the sample. The specimen was PBMCs. The receptors derive from a man aged 25-45 years in good health and CMV-seropositive.

This chain uses TRBV19 with TRBJ1-5, with 7 bases lining up with TRBD1. V dropped 7 bases and J dropped 6; count of bases not matched to a gene: 6. Germline assignment: CDR1 LNHDA and CDR2 SQIVND (reference sequence). The CDR3 length is 13 residues. The DNA for the CDR3 is TGTGCCAGTAATACAGGGGAAGCTCAGCCCCAGCATTTT. This translates into CASNTGEAQPQHF.

The genes are TRBV19 and TRBJ2-5; 10 bases align to TRBD1. The DNA end is a closer match to TRBJ2-7, so the J assignment may be wrong. Germline CDR1 is LNHDA and CDR2 is SQIVND (reference sequence). The CDR3 runs 16 residues. Written as DNA, the CDR3 is TGTGCCAGTAGTACATGGGACAGGGGCCCCCGATACGAGCAGTACTTC. Amino acids: CASSTWDRGPRYEQYF.

Regarding this clone: The same CDR3 is also encoded by other DNA sequences in this sample. V usage is TRBV5-1 and J usage is TRBJ2-2, with 7 positions matching TRBD1. The J segment lost 0 bases and the V segment lost 3 bases, leaving 5 bases of the junction unmatched. This CDR3 has 16 residues. Germline CDR1 reads SGHRS; CDR2 reads YFSETQ. The CDR3 DNA follows: TGCGCCAGCAGCTCGAGGGACAGCGCGAACACCGGGGAGCTGTTTTTT. Protein: CASSSRDSANTGELFF.

The chain is built from TRBV6-6 and TRBJ2-5; maybe TRBD1 (6 bases). The CDR3 has 11 residues. Trimming removed 8 bases at V and 11 bases at J, with 15 bases between. The germline gives CDR1 MNHNY, CDR2 SVGAGI (reference sequence). The CDR3 reads CASGREGEQYF. The DNA of the CDR3 is TGTGCCAGCGGCCGAGAGGGGGAGCAGTACTTC.

This clone appeared once. The chain recombines TRBV29-1 with TRBJ2-1; 11 nucleotides align to TRBD2. The CDR3 runs to 17 residues. Germline V lookup: CDR1 SQVTM, CDR2 ANQGSEA. The ends lost 1 base at V and 0 bases at J; junction bases unmatched: 5. In nucleotides, the CDR3 is TGCAGCGTTGAAGGGACTAGCGGGCCGAGCTCCTACAATGAGCAGTTCTTC. This sequence encodes CSVEGTSGPSSYNEQFF.

The V gene is TRBV5-4, the J gene TRBJ1-4, with 9 bases fitting TRBD1. In germline, CDR1 is SGHNT, CDR2 YYREEE (reference sequence). V was pared by 4 bases and J by 3 bases, with 4 bases of the junction left unmatched. The CDR3 has 15 residues. CDR3 loop: CASSLRTGANEKLFF. The CDR3 nucleotides read TGTGCCAGCAGCCTGCGGACAGGGGCTAATGAAAAACTGTTTTTT.

The gene calls are TRBV10-3 and TRBJ2-7; 7 bases map to TRBD2. Germline loops: CDR1 ENHRY, CDR2 SYGVKD. With 10 bases clipped from V and 1 base from J, the junction kept 4 bases outside the gene matches. The CDR3 covers 12 residues. This chain's CDR3 is CATREGSYEQYF. The CDR3 nucleotides read TGTGCCACGAGGGAGGGATCCTACGAGCAGTACTTC.

In the case of this clone: This sample includes further DNA sequences coding for the same CDR3. This chain uses TRBV27 with TRBJ2-7; a possible D gene is TRBD2 (6 bases). The CDR3 is 15 residues long. Germline assignment: CDR1 MNHEY and CDR2 SMNVEV (reference sequence). With 3 bases removed from V and 0 bases from J, the gap between germline ends came to 12 bases. In DNA, the CDR3 is TGTGCCAGCAGTTTCGTAGCGGCACCCTCCTACGAGCAGTACTTC. It codes for CASSFVAAPSYEQYF.

This clone was seen only a few times. The chain uses TRBV6-6 and TRBJ2-6; D gene unclear. Germline lookup yields CDR1 MNHNY and CDR2 SVGAGI (reference sequence). This CDR3 has 15 residues. V dropped 0 bases and J dropped 4 bases, with 7 bases sitting between them. CDR3 sequence: CASSYSAPGANVLTF. The CDR3 DNA reads TGTGCCAGCAGTTACTCGGCCCCCGGGGCCAACGTCCTGACTTTC.

The chain uses TRBV28 and TRBJ1-5, with 7 bases lining up with TRBD1. The trim removed 9 bases at V and 4 bases at J, leaving 9 bases unmatched. CDR1 MDHEN and CDR2 SYDVKM come from the germline V gene. The CDR3 runs to 14 residues. CDR3 in amino acids: CASSPGGPNQPQHF. For the CDR3, the DNA is TGTGCCAGTTCCCCAGGGGGTCCAAATCAGCCCCAGCATTTT.

The CDR3 coding sequence is TGTGCCACCAAGGACAGACTCAGCTCCTACGAGCAGTACTTC. Translating gives CATKDRLSSYEQYF. The J gene is TRBJ2-5, the V gene TRBV19, with D possibly TRBD1 on 6 matching bases. The J call could be wrong; TRBJ2-7 is a better fit for the DNA end. The CDR3 consists of 14 residues. CDR1 and CDR2 (germline): LNHDA, SQIVND (reference sequence).

V usage is TRBV4-1 and J usage is TRBJ1-1, with D tentatively TRBD1 (6 bases). V lost 5 bases and J 5 bases, leaving 12 bases between the germline ends. Germline assignment: CDR1 MGHRA and CDR2 YSYEKL. The CDR3 extends over 13 amino acids. This chain's CDR3 is CASSSRGTTEAFF. CDR3 DNA: TGCGCCAGCAGCTCCAGGGGTACGACTGAAGCTTTCTTT.

The chain couples TRBV9 to TRBJ1-5; no definite D call. Trimming took off 4 bases at V and 1 base at J, with 12 bases between the two ends. Germline-derived CDR1 and CDR2 are SGDLS and YYNGEE. The CDR3 is 15 amino acids. The CDR3 DNA sequence: TGTGCCAGCAGCCCCGAGGGCAGAAGCAATCAGCCCCAGCATTTT. Amino acid sequence: CASSPEGRSNQPQHF.

This clone was found once. The V call is TRBV6-6, the J call TRBJ1-1; 8 bases line up with TRBD1. After removal of 6 bases from V and 4 bases from J, the junction contained 7 bases not matched to a gene. This CDR3 comprises 14 residues. CDR1 is MNHNY and CDR2 is SVGAGI in the germline V gene (reference sequence). CDR3 nucleotide sequence: TGTGCCAGCAGACAGGGGACAGGTCCCACTGAAGCTTTCTTT. It encodes CASRQGTGPTEAFF.

V gene TRBV5-6 combines with J gene TRBJ2-5; D perhaps matches TRBD1 (6 bases). Germline-derived CDR1 and CDR2 are SGHDT and YYEEEE. The CDR3 has 15 residues. Trimming removed 1 base at V and 3 bases at J, with 13 bases between. In DNA form, the CDR3 reads TGTGCCAGCAGCTTGCGGGGCAGGGGAAAAGAGACCCAGTACTTC. It yields the protein CASSLRGRGKETQYF.

The chain joins TRBV5-1 to TRBJ2-5; no firm D call. The CDR3 length is 14 residues. The germline CDR1 and CDR2 sequences are SGHRS and YFSETQ. Trimming shortened V by 1 base and J by 4 bases, and 11 bases separated the two germline ends. This chain's CDR3 is CASSLFKESETQYF. CDR3 sequence (DNA): TGCGCCAGCAGCTTGTTTAAGGAGTCAGAGACCCAGTACTTC.

This clone was observed a single time. This chain connects TRBV25-1 to TRBJ2-7, with D possibly matching TRBD1 (5 bases). CDR1 is MGHDK and CDR2 is SYGVNS in the germline V gene. This CDR3 spans 16 amino acids. V was shortened by 3 bases and J by 2 bases, with 17 bases between the two germline ends. In DNA form, the CDR3 reads TGTGCCAGCAGTGACCCCCCACAGGTGGATACCTACGAGCAGTACTTC. This codes for CASSDPPQVDTYEQYF.

This chain links TRBV18 with TRBJ1-1, with 9 bases matching TRBD1. Trimming removed 0 bases from V and 6 bases from J; junction bases left unmatched: 11. This CDR3 has 17 residues. Germline V gene data show CDR1 as KGHSH and CDR2 as LQKENI. DNA of the CDR3: TGTGCCAGCTCACCACCGAGGACAGGGGTCCGTCCGCCTGAAGCTTTCTTT. Translated, it gives CASSPPRTGVRPPEAFF. The full variable domain, with the rest looked up from reference TRBV18 and TRBJ1-1, is NAGVMQNPRHLVRRRGQEARLRCSPMKGHSHVYWYRQLPEEGLKFMVYLQKENIIDESGMPKERFSAEFPKEGPSILRIQQVVRGDSAAYFCASSPPRTGVRPPEAFFGQGTRLTVV.

This chain connects TRBV10-3 to TRBJ1-2; TRBD1 matches at 9 bases. V was pared by 2 bases and J by 4 bases, with 17 bases of the junction left unmatched. The germline gives CDR1 ENHRY, CDR2 SYGVKD. The CDR3 has 19 residues. The DNA of the CDR3 is TGTGCCATCAGTGAGGCCAAGACAGGGGGTCGTTTTTTTATCTATGGCTACACCTTC. This encodes CAISEAKTGGRFFIYGYTF.

V is TRBV6-4 and J is TRBJ2-2; TRBD1 agrees at 9 bases. J lost 5 bases, V lost 2 bases, and 0 bases had no gene match. CDR3 length equals 14 residues. CDR1 MRHNA and CDR2 SNTAGT come from the germline V gene. The CDR3, as DNA: TGTGCCAGCAGTGACGGACAGGGGACCGGGGAGCTGTTTTTT. It specifies CASSDGQGTGELFF.

This chain uses TRBV10-1 with TRBJ2-3; 16 bases match TRBD2. CDR3 length: 17 residues. Germline trimming cut 3 bases from V and 3 bases from J; bases unmatched to any gene: 3. CDR1 is WNHNN and CDR2 is SYGVQD in the germline V gene (reference sequence). The chain's CDR3 is CASSDPGLAGGTDTQYF. CDR3 sequence (DNA): TGCGCCAGCAGTGACCCGGGACTAGCGGGAGGGACAGATACGCAGTATTTT.

This clone occurred once. The chain recombines TRBV5-1 with TRBJ2-1; TRBD2 matches 15 bases. V lost 6 bases to trimming and J lost 6 bases; unmatched junction nucleotides: 7. The CDR3 runs 16 residues. CDR1 is SGHRS, CDR2 YFSETQ, per germline. CDR3 sequence reads: CASNGLAGGPLNEQFF. The CDR3 DNA follows: TGCGCCAGCAACGGACTAGCGGGAGGGCCCCTCAATGAGCAGTTCTTC.

V is TRBV29-1 and J is TRBJ2-5, with TRBD1 as a possible D gene (5 bases). CDR3 length equals 12 residues. V shed 6 bases and J shed 3 bases, with 11 bases lying between them. Per germline, CDR1 SQVTM and CDR2 ANQGSEA. The CDR3 sequence is CSVRQGEETQYF. The CDR3 DNA reads as TGCAGCGTCCGGCAGGGTGAAGAGACCCAGTACTTC.